The rows below give T cell receptor beta chains drawn from one sample of a study of blood T cell repertoires in COVID-19. This table comes from immunoSEQ multiplex PCR, and its TCRdb copy is limited to in-frame clones, with some not included. Among about 5,900 clones, about 90% were seen once, and the ten largest hold around 6%. The specimen sequenced was peripheral blood. These receptors came from a man in his 60s with acute or convalescent COVID-19. The CDR3 runs from the conserved cysteine through the conserved F or W. The D gene is left open where the match is weak. Size tells how often a clone was seen (once, few, many) or the class of an expanded clone, and some rows leave it out.

d_call: TRBD2; clone_size: medium-sized; j_call: TRBJ2-3; v_call: TRBV4-2; cdr3_aa: CASSPRSSAGEVDTQYF; cdr3_nt: TGTGCCAGCTCCCCGCGCTCGTCCGCGGGAGAGGTAGATACGCAGTATTTT
d_call: TRBD2; clone_size: -; j_call: TRBJ2-4; v_call: TRBV6-1; cdr3_aa: CASSEVTGGVAKNIQYF; cdr3_nt: TGTGCCAGCAGTGAAGTAACGGGGGGGGTAGCCAAAAACATTCAGTACTTC
d_call: -; clone_size: -; j_call: TRBJ2-1; v_call: TRBV25-1; cdr3_aa: CASSDGEQFF; cdr3_nt: TGTGCCAGCAGTGACGGTGAGCAGTTCTTC
d_call: TRBD2; clone_size: -; j_call: TRBJ2-3; v_call: TRBV29-1; cdr3_aa: CSVNPGLAGFTDTQYF; cdr3_nt: TGCAGCGTCAACCCCGGACTAGCGGGGTTCACAGATACGCAGTATTTT
d_call: -; clone_size: -; j_call: TRBJ1-1; v_call: TRBV7-8; cdr3_aa: CASSLVQGNTEAFF; cdr3_nt: TGTGCCAGCAGCTTAGTTCAGGGAAACACTGAAGCTTTCTTT
d_call: TRBD1; clone_size: -; j_call: TRBJ1-6; v_call: TRBV30; cdr3_aa: CAWSRGQTLNSPLHF; cdr3_nt: TGTGCCTGGAGCAGGGGACAGACCCTAAATTCACCCCTCCACTTT
d_call: -; clone_size: -; j_call: TRBJ1-2; v_call: TRBV30; cdr3_aa: CAWSRGAGGYTF; cdr3_nt: TGTGCCTGGAGTCGGGGGGCGGGTGGCTACACCTTC
d_call: TRBD2; clone_size: -; j_call: TRBJ2-1; v_call: TRBV6-1; cdr3_aa: CASSATSGTGSSYNEQFF; cdr3_nt: TGTGCCAGCAGTGCGACTAGCGGGACCGGTAGCTCCTACAATGAGCAGTTCTTC
d_call: -; clone_size: once; j_call: TRBJ2-1; v_call: TRBV4-1; cdr3_aa: CASSQGVGRDINEQFF; cdr3_nt: TGCGCCAGCAGCCAAGGGGTCGGGAGAGATATAAATGAGCAGTTCTTC
d_call: TRBD1; clone_size: -; j_call: TRBJ2-7; v_call: TRBV18; cdr3_aa: CASSLPGQGAGGDEQYF; cdr3_nt: TGTGCCAGCTCACTCCCGGGACAGGGGGCAGGTGGAGACGAGCAGTACTTC
d_call: -; clone_size: -; j_call: TRBJ2-1; v_call: TRBV18; cdr3_aa: CASSRREQANEQFF; cdr3_nt: TGTGCCAGCTCACGACGGGAGCAGGCCAATGAGCAGTTCTTC
d_call: -; clone_size: -; j_call: TRBJ1-5; v_call: TRBV5-6; cdr3_aa: CASSLAGAEWQPQHF; cdr3_nt: TGTGCCAGCAGCTTGGCTGGGGCCGAGTGGCAGCCCCAGCATTTT
d_call: TRBD2; clone_size: -; j_call: TRBJ2-3; v_call: TRBV6-2/TRBV6-3; cdr3_aa: CASSYLAGTLTDTQYF; cdr3_nt: TGTGCCAGCAGTTACCTAGCGGGAACTCTCACAGATACGCAGTATTTT
d_call: TRBD2; clone_size: -; j_call: TRBJ2-1; v_call: TRBV5-5; cdr3_aa: CASSISGTSYNEQFF; cdr3_nt: TGTGCCAGCAGCATAAGCGGGACTTCCTACAATGAGCAGTTCTTC
d_call: -; clone_size: once; j_call: TRBJ2-5; v_call: TRBV20-1; cdr3_aa: CSARADRKADF; cdr3_nt: TGCAGTGCTAGAGCCGACAGGAAGGCGGACTTC
d_call: -; clone_size: -; j_call: TRBJ2-7; v_call: TRBV29-1; cdr3_aa: CSVRTNYEQYF; cdr3_nt: TGCAGCGTTCGGACAAACTACGAGCAGTACTTC
d_call: -; clone_size: -; j_call: TRBJ1-2; v_call: TRBV19; cdr3_aa: CASQRLESVGYTF; cdr3_nt: TGTGCCAGTCAGCGCTTGGAAAGCGTCGGCTACACCTTC
d_call: TRBD1; clone_size: once; j_call: TRBJ1-5; v_call: TRBV7-2; cdr3_aa: CASKPGGNQPQHF; cdr3_nt: TGTGCCAGTAAACCAGGGGGCAACCAGCCCCAGCATTTT
d_call: TRBD2; clone_size: -; j_call: TRBJ2-1; v_call: TRBV18; cdr3_aa: CASSRGFPSGFYNEQFF; cdr3_nt: TGTGCCAGCTCGCGCGGATTTCCTAGCGGGTTTTACAATGAGCAGTTCTTC
d_call: TRBD2; clone_size: -; j_call: TRBJ2-5; v_call: TRBV6-2/TRBV6-3; cdr3_aa: CASSTRRPSGGETQYF; cdr3_nt: TGTGCCAGCAGTACCCGGAGGCCTAGCGGGGGTGAGACCCAGTACTTC
d_call: -; clone_size: -; j_call: TRBJ1-1; v_call: TRBV25-1; cdr3_aa: CASTAGGRNTEAFF; cdr3_nt: TGTGCCAGCACTGCGGGGGGAAGGAACACTGAAGCTTTCTTT
d_call: -; clone_size: -; j_call: TRBJ2-1; v_call: TRBV6-1; cdr3_aa: CASSEVGAGFYNEQFF; cdr3_nt: TGTGCCAGCAGTGAAGTGGGGGCCGGGTTCTACAATGAGCAGTTCTTC
d_call: TRBD2; clone_size: -; j_call: TRBJ2-3; v_call: TRBV2; cdr3_aa: CASRWTSGRFTDTQYF; cdr3_nt: TGTGCCAGCAGATGGACTAGCGGGAGGTTCACAGATACGCAGTATTTT
d_call: -; clone_size: -; j_call: TRBJ1-2; v_call: TRBV7-2; cdr3_aa: CASSARTEGYGYTF; cdr3_nt: TGTGCCAGCAGCGCGAGGACCGAGGGCTATGGCTACACCTTC
d_call: TRBD2; clone_size: -; j_call: TRBJ2-1; v_call: TRBV7-2; cdr3_aa: CASSRSPGTSENNEQFF; cdr3_nt: TGTGCCAGCAGCAGAAGTCCCGGGACTAGCGAAAATAATGAGCAGTTCTTC
d_call: -; clone_size: -; j_call: TRBJ1-1; v_call: TRBV5-6; cdr3_aa: CASSLAARGRMNTEAFF; cdr3_nt: TGTGCCAGCAGCTTGGCCGCAAGGGGAAGGATGAACACTGAAGCTTTCTTT
d_call: -; clone_size: -; j_call: TRBJ1-6; v_call: TRBV18; cdr3_aa: CASSPARATYNSPLHF; cdr3_nt: TGTGCCAGCTCACCTGCGAGGGCCACCTATAATTCACCCCTCCACTTT
d_call: -; clone_size: once; j_call: TRBJ1-2; v_call: TRBV5-1; cdr3_aa: CASSLVTGSDGYTF; cdr3_nt: TGCGCCAGCAGCTTGGTCACAGGGTCGGATGGCTACACCTTC
d_call: TRBD1; clone_size: -; j_call: TRBJ2-1; v_call: TRBV7-3; cdr3_aa: CASSPYATGTGANEQFF; cdr3_nt: TGTGCCAGCAGCCCGTATGCGACCGGGACAGGGGCAAATGAGCAGTTCTTC
d_call: -; clone_size: -; j_call: TRBJ1-1; v_call: TRBV27; cdr3_aa: CASRAGGRMNTEAFF; cdr3_nt: TGTGCCAGCAGGGCGGGGGGGCGAATGAACACTGAAGCTTTCTTT
d_call: -; clone_size: -; j_call: TRBJ1-5; v_call: TRBV4-1; cdr3_aa: CASSHRRQVGQPQHF; cdr3_nt: TGCGCCAGCAGCCACCGACGACAGGTTGGACAGCCCCAGCATTTT
d_call: -; clone_size: -; j_call: TRBJ2-1; v_call: TRBV6-1; cdr3_aa: CASSEPTGDYNEQFF; cdr3_nt: TGTGCCAGCAGTGAACCCACAGGAGACTACAATGAGCAGTTCTTC
d_call: TRBD2; clone_size: once; j_call: TRBJ2-1; v_call: TRBV3-1/TRBV3-2; cdr3_aa: CASSREWTSQFF; cdr3_nt: TGTGCCAGCAGCCGAGAGTGGACTAGCCAGTTCTTC
d_call: TRBD1; clone_size: -; j_call: TRBJ1-2; v_call: TRBV27; cdr3_aa: CASSPRFGTANYGYTF; cdr3_nt: TGTGCCAGCAGTCCCCGGTTCGGGACAGCTAACTATGGCTACACCTTC
d_call: TRBD1; clone_size: -; j_call: TRBJ1-1; v_call: TRBV19; cdr3_aa: CASRARTGANTEAFF; cdr3_nt: TGTGCCAGTCGAGCCCGAACAGGGGCGAACACTGAAGCTTTCTTT
d_call: -; clone_size: -; j_call: TRBJ1-4; v_call: TRBV7-6; cdr3_aa: CASSPPGGLEKLFF; cdr3_nt: TGTGCCAGCAGCCCCCCGGGGGGTCTGGAAAAACTGTTTTTT
d_call: -; clone_size: -; j_call: TRBJ1-3; v_call: TRBV7-2; cdr3_aa: CASSLNSGNTIYF; cdr3_nt: TGTGCCAGCAGCCTAAACTCTGGAAACACCATATATTTT
d_call: TRBD1; clone_size: -; j_call: TRBJ1-2; v_call: TRBV7-6; cdr3_aa: CASSPRDSRNHYGYTF; cdr3_nt: TGTGCCAGCAGCCCACGGGACAGCCGAAATCACTATGGCTACACCTTC
d_call: -; clone_size: -; j_call: TRBJ2-2; v_call: TRBV5-4; cdr3_aa: CASSLVGSGELFF; cdr3_nt: TGTGCCAGCAGCTTGGTGGGCTCCGGGGAGCTGTTTTTT
d_call: TRBD1; clone_size: -; j_call: TRBJ1-5; v_call: TRBV7-2; cdr3_aa: CASSLGGTGGNQPQHF; cdr3_nt: TGTGCCAGCAGCTTAGGAGGGACAGGGGGCAATCAGCCCCAGCATTTT